This TCR beta chain stems from a study of blood T cell repertoires in COVID-19 (dated by TCRdb to the early 2020s). Describing the broader study: Samples from collaborators originated in the United States, Italy and Spain and spanned both the acute and convalescent phases of COVID-19. The material from the prospective study consisted of cDNA or gDNA derived from T cells, B-cell-depleted T cells, or PBMCs. The dataset comprised deeply sampled blood TCRbeta repertoires from subjects exposed to, actively infected with, or recovered from COVID-19. A freely available public database, intended as a resource for researchers studying the immune response to SARS-CoV-2, is where the repertoires were released. The samples were drawn from two sources: the first 160 participants of the ongoing ImmuneRACE study, and 1,254 subjects contributed by 6 global collaborators. A de-identified subject ID, COVID-19 status, age in years and sex were almost always included in the sample metadata. Where available, HLA class I and class II types were obtained from metadata supplied by the sample provider rather than from assay-based typing.

TCRbeta CDR3 regions were amplified from genomic DNA by means of the immunoSEQ Assay, a bias-controlled multiplex PCR. As for how the authors treated the data: Nucleated cell counts per sample were estimated from amplification of reference gene primers within the assay. To quantify the absolute abundance of each unique TCRbeta CDR3 rearrangement, sequence reads were collapsed and filtered. For each sample, productive Simpson clonality was calculated as the square root of Simpson's diversity index across productive rearrangements. The table was pulled from immuneACCESS by TCRdb, which kept in-frame rearrangements only. Such tables lose some clones; where checked, under half of the loss comes from unresolved V genes, and the rest has no known cause. Clone size and the V and J calls come from that table; the DNA yielded D and trimming. The sample table holds about 150,000 clones, of which about 87% were seen once. The ten largest account for roughly 6.1% of the sample.

Here is what the overall study found, with its caveats: The quantity of clinical and demographic metadata differed by source and by participant and was supplied without curation.

The collaborating institutions used their own protocols to collect whole blood in K2EDTA tubes. For TCRbeta analysis, collaborators shipped samples as frozen whole blood, isolated PBMCs, or DNA extracted from either of those sample types. Comment on this clone: Its target antigen remains unknown. Within one base of it there is no much larger clone, and no base qualities were kept.

The source is a man older than 75 with acute or convalescent COVID-19. Sequencing was done on a sample of peripheral blood.

At the DNA level, the sequence is TGTGCCAGCAGCTCGAAGAGCTCCTACGAGCAGTACTTC. This yields the protein CASSSKSSYEQYF. The chain is encoded by TRBV5-4 joined to TRBJ2-7; the D gene cannot be named for sure. V was cut back by 3 bases and J by 0 bases, leaving a gap of 7 bases between them. The CDR3 goes from the cysteine to the phenylalanine over 13 residues. The retained sequence is limited to the CDR3, 39 bases, with the frame set at the first base. CDR1 and CDR2 are read off the germline V gene (reference sequence) as SGHNT and YYREEE.